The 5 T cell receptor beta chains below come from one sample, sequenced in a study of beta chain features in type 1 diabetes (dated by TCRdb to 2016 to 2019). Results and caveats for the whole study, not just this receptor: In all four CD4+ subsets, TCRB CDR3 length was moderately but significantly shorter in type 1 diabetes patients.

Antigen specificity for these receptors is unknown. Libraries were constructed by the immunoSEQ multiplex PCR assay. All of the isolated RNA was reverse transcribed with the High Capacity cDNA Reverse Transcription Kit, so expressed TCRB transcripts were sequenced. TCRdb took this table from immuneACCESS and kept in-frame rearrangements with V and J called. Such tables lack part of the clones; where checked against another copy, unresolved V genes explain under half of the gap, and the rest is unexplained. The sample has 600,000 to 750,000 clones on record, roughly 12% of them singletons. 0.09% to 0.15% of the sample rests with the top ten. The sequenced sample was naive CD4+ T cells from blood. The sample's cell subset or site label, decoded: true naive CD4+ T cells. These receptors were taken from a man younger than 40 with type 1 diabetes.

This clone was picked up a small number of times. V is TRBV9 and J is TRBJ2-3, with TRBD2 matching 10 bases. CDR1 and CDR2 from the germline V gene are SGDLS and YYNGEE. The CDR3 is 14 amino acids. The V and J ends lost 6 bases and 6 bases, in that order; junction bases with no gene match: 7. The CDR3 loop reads CASNSGGASDTQYF. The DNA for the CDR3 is TGTGCCAGCAACAGCGGGGGGGCATCCGATACGCAGTATTTT. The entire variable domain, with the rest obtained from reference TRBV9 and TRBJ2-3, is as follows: DSGVTQTPKHLITATGQRVTLRCSPRSGDLSVYWYQQSLDQGLQFLIQYYNGEERAKGNILERFSAQQFPDLHSELNLSSLELGDSALYFCASNSGGASDTQYFGPGTRLTVL.

Here the CDR3 reads CASSLRGGFTDTQYF. The CDR3 DNA reads TGTGCCAGCAGCTTGAGGGGAGGGTTCACAGATACGCAGTATTTT. The rearrangement joins TRBV9 to TRBJ2-3; 7 bases line up with TRBD2. This CDR3 is 15 amino acids long. Germline trimming cut 4 bases from V and 2 bases from J; bases unmatched to any gene: 7. Germline CDR1 reads SGDLS; CDR2 reads YYNGEE.

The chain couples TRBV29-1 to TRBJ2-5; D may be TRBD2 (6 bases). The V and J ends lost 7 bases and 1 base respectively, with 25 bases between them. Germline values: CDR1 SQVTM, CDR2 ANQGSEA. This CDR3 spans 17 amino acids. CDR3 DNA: TGCAGCGCCGTCCCCCTGGGGGAGGCCGACCGCCAAGAGACCCAGTACTTC. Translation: CSAVPLGEADRQETQYF.

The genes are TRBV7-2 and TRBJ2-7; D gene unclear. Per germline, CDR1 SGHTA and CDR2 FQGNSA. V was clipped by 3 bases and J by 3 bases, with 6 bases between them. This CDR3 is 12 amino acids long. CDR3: CASSFGLYEQYF. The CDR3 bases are TGTGCCAGCAGCTTTGGCCTCTACGAGCAGTACTTC. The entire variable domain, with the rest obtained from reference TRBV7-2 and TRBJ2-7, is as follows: GAGVSQSPSNKVTEKGKDVELRCDPISGHTALYWYRQSLGQGLEFLIYFQGNSAPDKSGLPSDRFSAERTGGSVSTLTIQRTQQEDSAVYLCASSFGLYEQYFGPGTRLTVT.

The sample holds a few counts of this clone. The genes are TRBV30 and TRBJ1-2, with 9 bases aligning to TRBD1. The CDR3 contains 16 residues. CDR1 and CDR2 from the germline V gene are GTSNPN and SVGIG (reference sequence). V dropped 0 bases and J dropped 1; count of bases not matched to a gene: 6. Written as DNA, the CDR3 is TGTGCCTGGAGTGTAGGCGGGACAGGGAATAACTATGGCTACACCTTC. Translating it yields CAWSVGGTGNNYGYTF.